This T cell receptor (beta chain) was sequenced during a study of tumor and adjacent non-tumor tissue in lung cancer. Study overall: The cohort had approximately 13 adenocarcinoma, a couple of squamous cell and 1 small cell patients. Approximately 4.2 million productive TCRbeta reads were obtained per sample on average.

A modified ARM-PCR protocol with three rounds of nested PCR amplified TCRbeta. TCRdb redid the calling of the multiplex PCR reads with MiXCR, one entry per CDR3 protein. The sample holds around 74,000 distinct CDR3 sequences; around two thirds are singletons and the top ten take roughly 13%. Of note for this clonotype: One end of the junction varies from germline; a read error may be responsible.

This sample's RNA came from whole unsorted tissue. The TCR originated in a woman in her seventies with non-small cell lung cancer. Sequencing input: lung tumor tissue.

The CDR3 spells CANSPRGAMNTGELFF. Here the CDR3 DNA reads TGCGCCAACAGCCCCCGAGGAGCGATGAACACTGGGGAGCTGTTTTTT. V and J are TRBV4-1 and TRBJ2-2; no clear D gene. CDR1 is MGHRA, CDR2 YSYEKL, per germline. The CDR3 runs to 16 residues.